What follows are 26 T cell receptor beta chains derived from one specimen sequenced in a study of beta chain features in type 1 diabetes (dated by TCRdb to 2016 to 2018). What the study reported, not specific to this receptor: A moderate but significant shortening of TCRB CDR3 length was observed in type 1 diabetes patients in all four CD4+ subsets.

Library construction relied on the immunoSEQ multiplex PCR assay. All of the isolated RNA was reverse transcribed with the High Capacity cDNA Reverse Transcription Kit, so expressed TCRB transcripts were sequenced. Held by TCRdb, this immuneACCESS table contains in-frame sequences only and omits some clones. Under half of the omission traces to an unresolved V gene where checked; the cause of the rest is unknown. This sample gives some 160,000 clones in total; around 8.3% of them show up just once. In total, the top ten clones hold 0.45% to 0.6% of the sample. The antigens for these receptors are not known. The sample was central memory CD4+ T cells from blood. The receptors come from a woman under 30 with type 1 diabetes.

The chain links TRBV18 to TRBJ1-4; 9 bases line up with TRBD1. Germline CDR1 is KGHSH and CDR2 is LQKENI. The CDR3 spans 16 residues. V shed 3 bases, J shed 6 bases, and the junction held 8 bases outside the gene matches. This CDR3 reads CASSPSSGQGYEKLFF. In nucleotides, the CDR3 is TGTGCCAGCTCACCCTCTTCGGGACAGGGCTATGAAAAACTGTTTTTT.

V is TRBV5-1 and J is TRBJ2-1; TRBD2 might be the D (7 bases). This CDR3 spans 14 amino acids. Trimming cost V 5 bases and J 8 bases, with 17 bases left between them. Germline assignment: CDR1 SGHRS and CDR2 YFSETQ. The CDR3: CASRVGGGEDEQFF. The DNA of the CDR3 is TGCGCCAGCAGGGTTGGGGGGGGCGAGGATGAGCAGTTCTTC.

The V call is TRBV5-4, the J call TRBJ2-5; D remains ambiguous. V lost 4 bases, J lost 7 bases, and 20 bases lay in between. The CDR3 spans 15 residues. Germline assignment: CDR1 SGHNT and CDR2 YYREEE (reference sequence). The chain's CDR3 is CASSRERLEMGTQYF. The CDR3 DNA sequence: TGTGCCAGCAGCCGAGAAAGACTTGAAATGGGGACCCAGTACTTC.

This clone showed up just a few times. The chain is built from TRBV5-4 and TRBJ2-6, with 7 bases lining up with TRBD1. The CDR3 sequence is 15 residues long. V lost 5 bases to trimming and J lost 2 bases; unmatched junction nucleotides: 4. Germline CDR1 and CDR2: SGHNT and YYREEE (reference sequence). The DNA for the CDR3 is TGTGCCAGCAGGCGACAGGGAGCTGGGGCCAACGTCCTGACTTTC. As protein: CASRRQGAGANVLTF.

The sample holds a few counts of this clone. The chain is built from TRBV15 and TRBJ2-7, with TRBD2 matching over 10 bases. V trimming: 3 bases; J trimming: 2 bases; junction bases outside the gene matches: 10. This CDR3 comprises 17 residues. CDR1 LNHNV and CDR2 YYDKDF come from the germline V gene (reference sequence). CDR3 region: CATSRGPTGTSAYEQYF. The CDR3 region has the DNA TGTGCCACCAGCAGGGGGCCGACCGGGACTAGCGCCTACGAGCAGTACTTC.

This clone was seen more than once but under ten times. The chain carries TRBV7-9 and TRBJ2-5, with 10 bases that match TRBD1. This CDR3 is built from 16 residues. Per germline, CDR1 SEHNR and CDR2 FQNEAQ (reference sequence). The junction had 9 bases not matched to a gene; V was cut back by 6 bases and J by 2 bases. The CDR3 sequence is CASSLRDRGLQETQYF. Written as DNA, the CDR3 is TGTGCCAGCAGTCTCCGGGACAGGGGACTACAAGAGACCCAGTACTTC.

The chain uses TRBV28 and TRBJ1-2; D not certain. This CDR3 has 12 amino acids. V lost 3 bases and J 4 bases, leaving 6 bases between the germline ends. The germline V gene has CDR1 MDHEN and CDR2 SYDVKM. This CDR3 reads CASSFYSYGYTF. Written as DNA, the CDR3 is TGTGCCAGCAGTTTTTATTCCTATGGCTACACCTTC.

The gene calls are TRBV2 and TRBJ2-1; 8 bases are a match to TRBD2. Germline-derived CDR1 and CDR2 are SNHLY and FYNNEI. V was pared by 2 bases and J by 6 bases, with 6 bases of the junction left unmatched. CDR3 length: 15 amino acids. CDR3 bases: TGTGCCAGCAGTGAACTAGCGGGTCGCGGCAATGAGCAGTTCTTC. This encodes CASSELAGRGNEQFF.

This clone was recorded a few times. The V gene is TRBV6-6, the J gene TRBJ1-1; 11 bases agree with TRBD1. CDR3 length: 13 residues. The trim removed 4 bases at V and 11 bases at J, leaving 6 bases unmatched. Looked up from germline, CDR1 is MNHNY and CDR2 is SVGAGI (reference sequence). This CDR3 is CASSFGQGAGAFF. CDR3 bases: TGTGCCAGCAGTTTCGGACAGGGGGCTGGGGCTTTCTTT.

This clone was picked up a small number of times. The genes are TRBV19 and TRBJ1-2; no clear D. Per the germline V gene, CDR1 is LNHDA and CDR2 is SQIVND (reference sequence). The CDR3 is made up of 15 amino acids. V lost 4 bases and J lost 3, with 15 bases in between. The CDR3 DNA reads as TGTGCCAGTAGTAGGATGTCGGGAGTGGACTATGGCTACACCTTC. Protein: CASSRMSGVDYGYTF.

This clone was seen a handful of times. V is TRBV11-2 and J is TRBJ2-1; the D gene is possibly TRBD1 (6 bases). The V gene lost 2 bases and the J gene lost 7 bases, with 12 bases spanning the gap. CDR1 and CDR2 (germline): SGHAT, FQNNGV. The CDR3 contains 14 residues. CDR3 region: CASSLSGVRNEQFF. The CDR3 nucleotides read TGTGCCAGCAGCTTATCAGGGGTCAGGAATGAGCAGTTCTTC.

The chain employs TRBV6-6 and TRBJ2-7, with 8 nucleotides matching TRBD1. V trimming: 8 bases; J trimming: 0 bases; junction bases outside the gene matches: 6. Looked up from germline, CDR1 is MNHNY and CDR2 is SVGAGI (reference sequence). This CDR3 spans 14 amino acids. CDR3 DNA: TGTGCCAGCTCAACAGGGGGTGGCTCCTACGAGCAGTACTTC. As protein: CASSTGGGSYEQYF.

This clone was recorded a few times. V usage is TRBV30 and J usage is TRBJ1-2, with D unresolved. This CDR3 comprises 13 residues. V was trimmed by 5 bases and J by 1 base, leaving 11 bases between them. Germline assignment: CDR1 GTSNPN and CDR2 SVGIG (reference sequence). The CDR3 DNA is TGTGCCTGGGTCCCAGGTTATAACTATGGCTACACCTTC. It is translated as CAWVPGYNYGYTF.

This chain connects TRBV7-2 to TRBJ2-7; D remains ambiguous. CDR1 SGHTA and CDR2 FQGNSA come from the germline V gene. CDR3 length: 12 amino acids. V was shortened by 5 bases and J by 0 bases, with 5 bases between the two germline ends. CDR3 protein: CASSAYSYEQYF. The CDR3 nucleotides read TGTGCCAGCAGCGCCTACTCCTACGAGCAGTACTTC.

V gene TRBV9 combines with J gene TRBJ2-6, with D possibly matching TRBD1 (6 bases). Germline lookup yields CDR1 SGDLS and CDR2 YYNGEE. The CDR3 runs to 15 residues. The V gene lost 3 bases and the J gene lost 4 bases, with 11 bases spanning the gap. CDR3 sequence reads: CASSAQGFGANVLTF. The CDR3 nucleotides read TGTGCCAGCAGCGCACAGGGTTTCGGGGCCAACGTCCTGACTTTC.

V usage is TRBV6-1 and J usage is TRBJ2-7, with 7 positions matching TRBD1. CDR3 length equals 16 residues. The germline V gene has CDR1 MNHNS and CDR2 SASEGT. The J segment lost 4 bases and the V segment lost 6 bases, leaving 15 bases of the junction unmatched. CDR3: CASRELPTGRIYEQYF. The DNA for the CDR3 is TGTGCCAGCAGAGAATTACCGACAGGGCGAATATACGAGCAGTACTTC.

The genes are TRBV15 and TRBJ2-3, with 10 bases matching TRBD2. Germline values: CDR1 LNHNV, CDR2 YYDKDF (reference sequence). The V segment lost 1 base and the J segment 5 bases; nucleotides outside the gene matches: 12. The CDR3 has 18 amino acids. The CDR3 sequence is CATSRGRASGSIGDTQYF. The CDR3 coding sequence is TGTGCCACCAGCAGAGGTCGGGCTAGCGGGAGTATAGGAGATACGCAGTATTTT.

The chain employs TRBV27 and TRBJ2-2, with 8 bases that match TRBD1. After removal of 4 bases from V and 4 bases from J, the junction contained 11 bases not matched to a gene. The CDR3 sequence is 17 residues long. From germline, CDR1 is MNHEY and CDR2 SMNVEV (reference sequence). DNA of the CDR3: TGTGCCAGCAGTTCAAATAATCAGGGGGCAGGCACCGGGGAGCTGTTTTTT. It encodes CASSSNNQGAGTGELFF.

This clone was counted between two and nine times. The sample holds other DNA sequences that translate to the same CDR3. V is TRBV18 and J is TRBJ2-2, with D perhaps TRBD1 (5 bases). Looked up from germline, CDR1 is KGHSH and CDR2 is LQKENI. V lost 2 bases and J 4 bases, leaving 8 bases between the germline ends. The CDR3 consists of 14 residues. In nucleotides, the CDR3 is TGTGCCAGCTCACCAGCCAGGGTCACCGGGGAGCTGTTTTTT. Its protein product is CASSPARVTGELFF. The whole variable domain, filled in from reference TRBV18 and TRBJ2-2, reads NAGVMQNPRHLVRRRGQEARLRCSPMKGHSHVYWYRQLPEEGLKFMVYLQKENIIDESGMPKERFSAEFPKEGPSILRIQQVVRGDSAAYFCASSPARVTGELFFGEGSRLTVL.

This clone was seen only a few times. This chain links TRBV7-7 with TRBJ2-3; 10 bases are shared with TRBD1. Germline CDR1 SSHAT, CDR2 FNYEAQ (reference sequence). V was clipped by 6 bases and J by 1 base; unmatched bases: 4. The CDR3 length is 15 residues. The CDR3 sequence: CASSPGTGGTDTQYF. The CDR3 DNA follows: TGTGCCAGCAGTCCGGGGACAGGGGGCACAGATACGCAGTATTTT.

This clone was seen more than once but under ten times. CDR3 in DNA: TGTGCCAGCAGCTTGGATAGCAATGAGCAGTTCTTC. Its translation is CASSLDSNEQFF. The genes are TRBV5-4 and TRBJ2-1; D uncertain. CDR1 and CDR2 from the germline V gene are SGHNT and YYREEE (reference sequence). This CDR3 is built from 12 residues. Trimming pared 0 bases from V and 6 bases from J, leaving 4 bases between.

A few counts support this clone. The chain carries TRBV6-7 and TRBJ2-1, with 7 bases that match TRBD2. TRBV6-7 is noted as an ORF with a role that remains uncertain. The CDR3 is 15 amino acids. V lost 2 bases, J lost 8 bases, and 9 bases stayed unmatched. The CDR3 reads CASSYRTRRRHEQFF. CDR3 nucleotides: TGTGCCAGCAGTTACAGGACTAGAAGGAGGCATGAGCAGTTCTTC.

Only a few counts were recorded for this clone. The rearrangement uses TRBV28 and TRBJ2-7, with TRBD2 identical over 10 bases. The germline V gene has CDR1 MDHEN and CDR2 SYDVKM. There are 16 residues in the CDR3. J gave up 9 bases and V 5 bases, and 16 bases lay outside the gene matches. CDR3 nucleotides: TGTGCCAGCAGTCCAGGCGGGACTAGCGTACCTCGGGGGCAGTACTTC. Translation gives CASSPGGTSVPRGQYF.

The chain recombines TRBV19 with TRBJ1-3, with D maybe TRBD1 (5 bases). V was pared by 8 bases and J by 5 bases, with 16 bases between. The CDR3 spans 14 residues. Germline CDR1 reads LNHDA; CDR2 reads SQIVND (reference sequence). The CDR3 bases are TGTGCCAGTTGTGGCGGGGCGATACGAAACACCATATATTTT. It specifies CASCGGAIRNTIYF.

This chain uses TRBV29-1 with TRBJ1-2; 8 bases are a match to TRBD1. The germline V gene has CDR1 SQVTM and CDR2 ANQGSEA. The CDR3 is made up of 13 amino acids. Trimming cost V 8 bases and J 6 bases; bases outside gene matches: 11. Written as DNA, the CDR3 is TGCAGCACAGCGGGGGGACAGGTCCATGGCTACACCTTC. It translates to CSTAGGQVHGYTF.

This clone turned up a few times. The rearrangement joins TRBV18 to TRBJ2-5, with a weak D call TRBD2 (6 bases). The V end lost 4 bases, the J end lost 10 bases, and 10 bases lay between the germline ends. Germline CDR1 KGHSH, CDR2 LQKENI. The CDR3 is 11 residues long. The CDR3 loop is CASSLGGDQYF. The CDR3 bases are TGTGCCAGCTCACTAGGAGGGGACCAGTACTTC.